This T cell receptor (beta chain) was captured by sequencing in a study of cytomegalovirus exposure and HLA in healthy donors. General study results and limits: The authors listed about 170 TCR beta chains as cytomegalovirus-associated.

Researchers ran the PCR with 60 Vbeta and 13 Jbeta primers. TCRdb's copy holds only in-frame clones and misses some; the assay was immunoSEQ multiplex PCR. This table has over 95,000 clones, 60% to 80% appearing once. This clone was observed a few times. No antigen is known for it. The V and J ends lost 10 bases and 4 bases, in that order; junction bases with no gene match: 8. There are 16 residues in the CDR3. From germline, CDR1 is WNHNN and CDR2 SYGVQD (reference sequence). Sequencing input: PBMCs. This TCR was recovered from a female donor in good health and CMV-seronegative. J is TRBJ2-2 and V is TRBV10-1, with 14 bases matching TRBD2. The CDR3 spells CATSPGTSGGTGELFF. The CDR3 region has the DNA TGCGCCACCAGCCCCGGGACTAGCGGGGGCACCGGGGAGCTGTTTTTT.